This T cell receptor beta chain is drawn from a study of T cell repertoires in cytomegalovirus infection. Across the study: In public TCR beta signatures, there were indications of both CMV infection and matching HLA type.

TCRdb itself ran the reads through MiXCR, one entry per CDR3 protein. In the table there are about 85,000 distinct CDR3 sequences, more than 40% of which are singletons. Trimming removed 5 bases from V and 7 bases from J, with 12 bases in between. This CDR3 region has 12 residues. In germline, CDR1 is MNHEY, CDR2 SMNVEV (reference sequence). In the case of this clonotype: Its cognate antigen is unknown.

This chain joins TRBV27 and TRBJ2-7; no reliable D call. This TCR was recovered from a human donor in good health (CMV status not recorded). Some clones in this sample may be carry-over from other donors' samples. The specimen comprised CD8+ T cells from cultured PBMCs, sampled from culture after CMV antigen stimulation. The CDR3 DNA is TGTGCCAGCAGTCAACCTCTACGGGAGCAGTACTTC. It is translated as CASSQPLREQYF.